This TCR beta chain comes out of a study of blood T cell repertoires in COVID-19. The table came from immunoSEQ multiplex PCR; TCRdb's copy has only in-frame clones and leaves some out. The repertoire consists of 100,000 to 150,000 clones, with around nine tenths occurring once and the leading ten covering roughly a sixth. This clone was observed once. The specimen sequenced was peripheral blood. The TCR sequence derives from a man aged 45-65 years with active or convalescent COVID-19.

CDR3 nucleotide sequence: TGTGCCAGCTCACCACTGGCTAGCACAGATACGCAGTATTTT. It encodes CASSPLASTDTQYF. The V gene is TRBV18, the J gene TRBJ2-3; D is unresolved. Germline CDR1 KGHSH, CDR2 LQKENI. Between the trimmed V and J ends, which lost 1 base and 0 bases, there was a span of 5 bases. The CDR3 runs 14 residues.